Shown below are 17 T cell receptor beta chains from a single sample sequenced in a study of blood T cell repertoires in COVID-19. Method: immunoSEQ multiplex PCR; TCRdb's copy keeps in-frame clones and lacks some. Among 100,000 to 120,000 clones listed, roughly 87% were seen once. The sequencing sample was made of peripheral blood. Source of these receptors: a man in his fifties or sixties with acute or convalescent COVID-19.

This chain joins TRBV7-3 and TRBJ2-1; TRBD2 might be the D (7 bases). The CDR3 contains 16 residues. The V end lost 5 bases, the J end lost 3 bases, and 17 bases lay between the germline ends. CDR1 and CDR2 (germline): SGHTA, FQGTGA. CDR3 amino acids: CASSPSGGGLYNEQFF. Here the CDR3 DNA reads TGTGCCAGCAGCCCCTCTGGGGGGGGCCTCTACAATGAGCAGTTCTTC.

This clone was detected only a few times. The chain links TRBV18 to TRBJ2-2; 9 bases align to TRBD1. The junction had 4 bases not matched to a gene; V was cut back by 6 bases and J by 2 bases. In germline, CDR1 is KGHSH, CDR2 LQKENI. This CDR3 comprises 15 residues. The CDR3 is CASSLGQGNTGELFF. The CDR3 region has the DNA TGTGCCAGCTCCCTGGGACAGGGAAACACCGGGGAGCTGTTTTTT.

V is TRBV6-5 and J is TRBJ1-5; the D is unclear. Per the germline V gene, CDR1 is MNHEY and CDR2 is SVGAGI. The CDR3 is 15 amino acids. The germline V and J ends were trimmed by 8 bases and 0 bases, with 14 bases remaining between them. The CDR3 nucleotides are TGTGCCAGCGGGCCGTCGCTCTATAGCAATCAGCCCCAGCATTTT. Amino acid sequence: CASGPSLYSNQPQHF.

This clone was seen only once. The CDR3 bases are TGTGCCAGCAGCAAGGGGGGGATAAGCTACAATGAGCAGTTCTTC. Translating gives CASSKGGISYNEQFF. The chain joins TRBV21-1 to TRBJ2-1; TRBD2 is taken as the D call from the table, unchecked against the DNA. TRBV21-1 counts as a pseudogene. The CDR3 is made up of 15 amino acids.

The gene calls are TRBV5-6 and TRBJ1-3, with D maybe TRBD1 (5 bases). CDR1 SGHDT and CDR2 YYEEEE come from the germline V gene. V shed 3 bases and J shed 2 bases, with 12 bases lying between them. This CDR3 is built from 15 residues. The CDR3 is CASSSTVIPGNTIYF. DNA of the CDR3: TGTGCCAGCAGCTCGACAGTAATCCCTGGAAACACCATATATTTT.

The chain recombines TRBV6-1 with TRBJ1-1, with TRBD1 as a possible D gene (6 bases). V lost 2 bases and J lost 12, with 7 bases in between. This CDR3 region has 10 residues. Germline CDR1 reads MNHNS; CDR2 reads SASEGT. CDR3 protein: CASSERGSFF. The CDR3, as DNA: TGTGCCAGCAGTGAAAGGGGGTCTTTCTTT.

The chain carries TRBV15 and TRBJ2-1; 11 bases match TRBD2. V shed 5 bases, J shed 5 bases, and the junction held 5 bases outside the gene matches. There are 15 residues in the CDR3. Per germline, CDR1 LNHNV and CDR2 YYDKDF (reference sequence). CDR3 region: CATSFRLAGHNEQFF. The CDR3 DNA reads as TGTGCCACCAGCTTCCGACTAGCGGGGCACAATGAGCAGTTCTTC.

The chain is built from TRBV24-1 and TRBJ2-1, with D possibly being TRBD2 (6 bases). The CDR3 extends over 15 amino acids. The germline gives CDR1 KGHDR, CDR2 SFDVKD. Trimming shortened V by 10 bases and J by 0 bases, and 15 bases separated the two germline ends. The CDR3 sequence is CATTRGGDSYNEQFF. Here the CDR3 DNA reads TGTGCCACGACTAGAGGTGGAGACTCCTACAATGAGCAGTTCTTC.

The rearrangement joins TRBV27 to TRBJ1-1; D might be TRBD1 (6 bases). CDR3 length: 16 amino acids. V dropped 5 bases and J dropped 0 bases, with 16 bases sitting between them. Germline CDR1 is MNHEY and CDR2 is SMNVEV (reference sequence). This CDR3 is CASSASGGRMNTEAFF. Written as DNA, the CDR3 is TGTGCCAGCAGTGCCTCCGGGGGGCGGATGAACACTGAAGCTTTCTTT.

The CDR3 here is CASSEQGVEAFF. In nucleotides, the CDR3 is TGTGCCAGCAGTGAACAGGGGGTTGAAGCTTTCTTT. The chain combines TRBV5-6 with TRBJ1-1, with 8 nucleotides matching TRBD1. The CDR3 is 12 residues long. CDR1 SGHDT and CDR2 YYEEEE come from the germline V gene. The trim removed 5 bases at V and 7 bases at J, leaving 4 bases unmatched.

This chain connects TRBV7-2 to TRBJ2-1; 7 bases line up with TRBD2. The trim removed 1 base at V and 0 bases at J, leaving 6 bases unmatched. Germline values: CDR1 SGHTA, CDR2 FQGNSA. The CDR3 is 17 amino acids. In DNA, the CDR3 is TGTGCCAGCAGCTTAGGAGAAGCGGGAAGCTCCTACAATGAGCAGTTCTTC. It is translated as CASSLGEAGSSYNEQFF. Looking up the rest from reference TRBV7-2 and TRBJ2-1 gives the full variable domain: GAGVSQSPSNKVTEKGKDVELRCDPISGHTALYWYRQSLGQGLEFLIYFQGNSAPDKSGLPSDRFSAERTGGSVSTLTIQRTQQEDSAVYLCASSLGEAGSSYNEQFFGPGTRLTVL.

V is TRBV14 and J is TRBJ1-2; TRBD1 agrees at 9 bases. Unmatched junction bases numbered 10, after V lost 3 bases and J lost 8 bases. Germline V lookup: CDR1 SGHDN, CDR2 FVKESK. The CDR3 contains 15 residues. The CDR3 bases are TGTGCCAGCAGCCATAGGGACAGGGCGGGAGAGGGCTACACCTTC. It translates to CASSHRDRAGEGYTF.

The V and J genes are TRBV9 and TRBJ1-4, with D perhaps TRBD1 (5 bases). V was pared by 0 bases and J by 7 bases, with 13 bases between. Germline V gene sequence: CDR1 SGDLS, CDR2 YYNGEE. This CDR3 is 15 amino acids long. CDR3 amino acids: CASSVDQGWGEKLFF. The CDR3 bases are TGTGCCAGCAGCGTAGATCAGGGCTGGGGTGAAAAACTGTTTTTT. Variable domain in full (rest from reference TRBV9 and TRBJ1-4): DSGVTQTPKHLITATGQRVTLRCSPRSGDLSVYWYQQSLDQGLQFLIQYYNGEERAKGNILERFSAQQFPDLHSELNLSSLELGDSALYFCASSVDQGWGEKLFFGSGTQLSVL.

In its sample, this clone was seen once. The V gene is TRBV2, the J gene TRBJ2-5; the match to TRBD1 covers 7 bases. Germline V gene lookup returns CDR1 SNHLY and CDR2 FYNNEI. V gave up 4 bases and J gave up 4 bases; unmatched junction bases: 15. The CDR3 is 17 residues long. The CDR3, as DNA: TGTGCCAGCAGTGCAATAGGGCCCGATGCAGGGGGAGAGACCCAGTACTTC. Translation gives CASSAIGPDAGGETQYF. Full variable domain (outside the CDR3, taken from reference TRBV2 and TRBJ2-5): EPEVTQTPSHQVTQMGQEVILRCVPISNHLYFYWYRQILGQKVEFLVSFYNNEISEKSEIFDDQFSVERPDGSNFTLKIRSTKLEDSAMYFCASSAIGPDAGGETQYFGPGTRLLVL.

CDR3 nucleotides: TGTGCCAGCAGTCGGACTAGCGGGAAGGATGAGCAGTTCTTC. Amino acid sequence: CASSRTSGKDEQFF. The J gene is TRBJ2-1, the V gene TRBV28; 12 nucleotides line up with TRBD2. Germline CDR1 and CDR2: MDHEN and SYDVKM. Unmatched junction bases numbered 4, after V lost 5 bases and J lost 8 bases. The CDR3 sequence is 14 residues long.

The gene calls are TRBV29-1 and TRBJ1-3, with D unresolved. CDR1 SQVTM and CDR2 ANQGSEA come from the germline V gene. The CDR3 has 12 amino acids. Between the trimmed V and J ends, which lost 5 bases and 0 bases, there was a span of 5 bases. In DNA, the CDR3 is TGCAGCGTTCGGGTCTCTGGAAACACCATATATTTT. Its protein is CSVRVSGNTIYF.

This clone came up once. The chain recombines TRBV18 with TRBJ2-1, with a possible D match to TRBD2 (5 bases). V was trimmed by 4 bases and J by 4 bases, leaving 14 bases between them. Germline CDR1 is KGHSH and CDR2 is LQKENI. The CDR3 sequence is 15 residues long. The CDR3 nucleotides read TGTGCCAGCTCACTTTTACTAGTTTCTTACAATGAGCAGTTCTTC. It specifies CASSLLLVSYNEQFF.